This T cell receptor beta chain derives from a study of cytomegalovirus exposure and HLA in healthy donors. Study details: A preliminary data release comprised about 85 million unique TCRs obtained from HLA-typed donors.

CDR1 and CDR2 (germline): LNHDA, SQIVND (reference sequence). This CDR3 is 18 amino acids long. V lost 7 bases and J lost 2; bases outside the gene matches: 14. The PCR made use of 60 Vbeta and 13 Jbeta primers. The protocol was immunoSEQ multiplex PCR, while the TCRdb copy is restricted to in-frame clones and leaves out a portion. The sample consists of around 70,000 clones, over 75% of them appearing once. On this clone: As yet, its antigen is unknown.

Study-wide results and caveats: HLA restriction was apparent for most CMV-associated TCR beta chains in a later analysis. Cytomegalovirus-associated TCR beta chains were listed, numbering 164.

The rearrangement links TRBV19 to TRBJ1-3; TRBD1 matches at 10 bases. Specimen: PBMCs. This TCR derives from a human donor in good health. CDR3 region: CASIGRDRGIRAGNTIYF. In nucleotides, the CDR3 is TGTGCCAGTATAGGGAGGGACAGGGGCATTCGAGCTGGAAACACCATATATTTT.